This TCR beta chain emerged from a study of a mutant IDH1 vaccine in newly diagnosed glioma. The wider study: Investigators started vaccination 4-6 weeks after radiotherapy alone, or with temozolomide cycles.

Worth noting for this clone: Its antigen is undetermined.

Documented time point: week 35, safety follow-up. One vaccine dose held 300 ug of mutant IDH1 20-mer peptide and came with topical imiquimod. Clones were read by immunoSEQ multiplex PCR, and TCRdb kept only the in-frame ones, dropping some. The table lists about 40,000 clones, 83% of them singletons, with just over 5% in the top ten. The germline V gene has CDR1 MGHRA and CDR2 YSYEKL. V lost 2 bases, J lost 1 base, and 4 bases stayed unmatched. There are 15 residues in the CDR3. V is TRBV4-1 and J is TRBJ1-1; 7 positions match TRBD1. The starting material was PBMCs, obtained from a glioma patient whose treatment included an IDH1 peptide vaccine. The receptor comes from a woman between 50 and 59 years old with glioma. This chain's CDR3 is CASSQLGTANTEAFF. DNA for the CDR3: TGCGCCAGCAGCCAACTCGGGACAGCGAACACTGAAGCTTTCTTT.